This T cell receptor (beta chain) was captured by sequencing in a study of blood T cell repertoires in COVID-19. Study-level information: Acute and convalescent COVID-19 specimens originated in the United States, Italy and Spain. The analysed material was cDNA or gDNA that came from T cells, B-cell-depleted T cells, or PBMCs.

In germline, CDR1 is MGHDK, CDR2 SYGVNS. Trimming stripped 4 bases from V and 3 bases from J, with 13 bases between. CDR3 length: 15 residues. Per the authors' pipeline: Estimated nucleated cell counts came from reference gene primer amplification. Only in-frame clones appear in the TCRdb table, and some are missing; sequencing was by immunoSEQ multiplex PCR. From that table come the V and J calls and clone size; the DNA was used to work out D and trimming. The sample has some 100,000 clones; just over 90% are singletons. Material for sequencing was peripheral blood. The V call is TRBV25-1, the J call TRBJ1-5; TRBD1 might be the D (6 bases). The source of this sequence is a man in his fifties or sixties with acute or convalescent COVID-19. The CDR3 protein is CASSANRDNNQPQHF. CDR3 DNA sequence: TGTGCCAGCAGTGCTAACCGGGACAACAATCAGCCCCAGCATTTT.